This is a list of T cell receptor beta chains from one sample in a study of T-cell memory formation after mild COVID-19. TCRdb used MiXCR to reprocess the 5' RACE reads, holding one entry per CDR3 protein. The sample lists about 290,000 distinct CDR3 sequences, around a sixth occurring once. Sequenced sample: PBMCs or a T cell subset sorted from them (not recorded which). All receptors derive from a man aged 18 to 30 who had mild COVID-19 (a few samples of this study predate the infection). Cell type and time point are not known. The CDR3 runs from the conserved cysteine through the conserved F or W. The order of the fields is D gene, clone size, J gene, V gene, CDR3 protein, CDR3 DNA. The D gene is left open where the match is weak. The size entry is marked missing in some rows and otherwise reads once, few, many or a size class.

TRBD2 | . | TRBJ2-3 | TRBV11-2 | CASSIRAGGSTDTQYF | TGTGCCAGCAGCATTCGAGCGGGGGGGAGCACAGATACGCAGTATTTT
. | . | TRBJ1-6 | TRBV10-3 | CAISEVVPGPLHF | TGTGCCATCAGTGAGGTTGTCCCGGGCCCCCTCCACTTT
. | . | TRBJ1-2 | TRBV6-6 | CASRVDYGYTF | TGTGCCAGCAGGGTGGACTATGGCTACACCTTC
TRBD1 | . | TRBJ1-1 | TRBV5-5 | CASSSNRGHTEAFF | TGTGCCAGCAGCTCTAACAGGGGACACACTGAAGCTTTCTTT
TRBD2 | large | TRBJ2-1 | TRBV9 | CASSPGGVGGGYNEQFF | TGTGCCAGCAGCCCCGGAGGAGTCGGCGGGGGGTACAATGAGCAGTTCTTC
TRBD2 | few | TRBJ2-7 | TRBV19 | CASSITSVGSYEQYF | TGTGCCAGTAGTATAACTAGCGTAGGCTCCTACGAGCAGTACTTC
. | few | TRBJ1-2 | TRBV5-4 | CASSPARDKHYTF | TGTGCCAGCAGCCCGGCGAGGGACAAACATTACACCTTC
. | few | TRBJ2-1 | TRBV9 | CASSSPASLLGGEQFF | TGTGCCAGCAGCTCCCCCGCTAGCCTCCTTGGGGGTGAGCAGTTCTTC
. | . | TRBJ2-7 | TRBV3-1 | CASSPRQAYYEQYF | TGTGCCAGCAGCCCGCGACAGGCTTACTACGAGCAGTACTTC
TRBD1 | . | TRBJ1-4 | TRBV6-4 | CASSDPTGEFEKLFF | TGTGCCAGCAGTGACCCGACAGGGGAATTTGAAAAACTGTTTTTT
TRBD2 | . | TRBJ2-5 | TRBV20-1 | CSAPTSGGMETQYF | TGCAGTGCCCCGACTAGCGGGGGAATGGAGACCCAGTACTTC
TRBD1 | . | TRBJ1-2 | TRBV7-2 | CASSLVLDRGTGYTF | TGTGCCAGCAGCTTAGTGCTGGACAGGGGTACTGGCTACACCTTC
. | few | TRBJ1-1 | TRBV10-3 | CATEQELNTEAFF | TGTGCCACCGAACAGGAGTTGAACACTGAAGCTTTCTTT
. | . | TRBJ2-2 | TRBV5-1 | CASSFGTDTGELFF | TGCGCCAGCAGCTTCGGGACGGACACCGGGGAGCTGTTTTTT
. | few | TRBJ2-5 | TRBV15 | CATSRDAGRETQYF | TGTGCCACCAGCAGAGATGCAGGGAGAGAGACCCAGTACTTC
TRBD1 | . | TRBJ1-2 | TRBV7-6 | CASSATGAYGYTF | TGTGCCAGCAGCGCGACAGGGGCCTATGGCTACACCTTC
. | . | TRBJ2-7 | TRBV24-1 | CATSDFDTYEQYF | TGTGCCACCAGTGATTTCGACACGTACGAGCAGTACTTC
TRBD2 | . | TRBJ2-5 | TRBV7-6 | CASSPLGAGGQETQYF | TGTGCCAGCAGCCCCCTAGGGGCGGGGGGACAAGAGACCCAGTACTTC
. | . | TRBJ1-3 | TRBV9 | CASRASAGNTIYF | TGTGCCAGCAGGGCTTCGGCAGGAAACACCATATATTTT
TRBD2 | . | TRBJ2-5 | TRBV7-9 | CASSLLPLAGQETQYF | TGTGCCAGCAGCTTATTGCCCCTAGCGGGACAAGAGACCCAGTACTTC
. | many | TRBJ1-4 | TRBV29-1 | CSTRGIGEKLFF | TGCAGCACGAGGGGCATCGGTGAAAAACTGTTTTTT
. | . | TRBJ2-1 | TRBV19 | CASSSDAGKGHYEQFF | TGTGCCAGTAGTTCAGACGCCGGTAAGGGACATTATGAGCAGTTCTTC